Below, one TCR beta chain is given with its context. One entry per CDR3 protein results from TCRdb running MiXCR on the RT-PCR reads. The profile shows about 190,000 distinct CDR3 sequences, around 14% of them singletons. The data were taken from a study of response to subunit inactivated influenza vaccine. Germline CDR1 is LNHDA and CDR2 is SQIVND (reference sequence). Unmatched junction bases numbered 4, after V lost 6 bases and J lost 5 bases. The CDR3 runs to 13 residues. This chain joins TRBV19 and TRBJ2-1; 7 bases are a match to TRBD2. The TCR was taken from a man aged 50 to 60 who received an inactivated influenza vaccine. Sequenced here: CD8+ T cells sorted from PBMCs, sampled around 5 days after vaccination. The CDR3 nucleotides are TGTGCCAGTAGCACGGGACTACACAATGAGCAGTTCTTC. The encoded protein is CASSTGLHNEQFF.